The T cell receptor (beta chain) under discussion was sequenced for a study of shared clonotypes between healthy human individuals. At the level of the study: Plates per donor: three CD4 naive, three CD4 memory, two CD8 naive, one CD8 memory. Whole-study findings and limits: It was observed that 5% to 6.5% of naive CD4 clonotypes were shared across a few donors.

Looked up from germline, CDR1 is SGDLS and CDR2 is YYNGEE. The CDR3 extends over 15 amino acids. With 0 bases clipped from V and 1 base from J, the junction kept 3 bases outside the gene matches. Remarks on this clone: The antigen remains unidentified. This CDR3 is also generated by other DNA sequences in the sample.

Here immunoSEQ multiplex PCR was the method, and the copy in TCRdb shows in-frame clones only, minus some. The profile shows more than 2 million clones, roughly 95% of them singletons. Sequences were obtained from naive CD4+ T cells sorted from blood. Stated subset: CD45RA+ positively selected. This TCR came from a man aged 18 to 35 in good health. V is TRBV9 and J is TRBJ2-5, with 7 bases identical to TRBD2. CDR3 nucleotides: TGTGCCAGCAGCGTAGGCTGGGGGGGCCAAGAGACCCAGTACTTC. It encodes CASSVGWGGQETQYF.